These 10 T cell receptor beta chains were sequenced from one sample in a study of CD8+CD57+ T cells in acquired aplastic anemia. For sequencing, patients were chosen who had shown expansion of CD8+CD57+ cells by flow cytometry. TCR beta VDJ and CDR3 profiling used genomic DNA as template. TCRdb processed the reads anew with MiXCR; each CDR3 protein has one entry. This table has 200,000 to 300,000 distinct CDR3 sequences, less than 85% appearing once. The sequenced sample consisted of sorted CD4+, CD8+, or CD8+CD57+ T cells (not recorded which) from PBMCs. Receptor source: a human donor with aplastic anemia.

This chain connects TRBV20-1 to TRBJ1-3; D perhaps matches TRBD1 (5 bases). This CDR3 spans 15 amino acids. CDR1 is DFQATT and CDR2 is SNEGSKA in the germline V gene (reference sequence). V dropped 6 bases and J dropped 0 bases, with 15 bases sitting between them. CDR3: CSALGPLISGNTIYF. The CDR3 DNA is TGCAGTGCCCTGGGACCGCTCATCTCTGGAAACACCATATATTTT.

This clonotype was seen repeatedly, ten times or more. The V and J genes are TRBV3-1 and TRBJ2-5, with TRBD2 as a possible D gene (5 bases). Trimming took off 0 bases at V and 2 bases at J, with 16 bases between the two ends. CDR1 is LGHDT, CDR2 YNNKEL, per germline (reference sequence). This CDR3 region has 17 residues. The CDR3 loop reads CASSQDVGGFTQETQYF. CDR3 nucleotides: TGTGCCAGCAGCCAAGATGTGGGCGGGTTCACTCAAGAGACCCAGTACTTC.

A note on this clonotype: The CDR3 ends on some other residue instead of the conserved phenylalanine or tryptophan, so this is likely a read error. The DNA is left out, because the CDR3 cannot be placed on it with certainty; the CDR3 is given as TCRdb lists it. The V call is TRBV7-8, the J call TRBJ1-5; TRBD1, as called in the table, went unchecked against the DNA. The CDR3 comprises 13 residues, both ends counted. The germline V gene encodes CDR1 SGHVS and CDR2 FQNEAQ. CDR3 sequence: CASSHTPDRTALS.

The chain carries TRBV20-1 and TRBJ2-1, with 10 bases matching TRBD2. CDR1 and CDR2 (germline): DFQATT, SNEGSKA (reference sequence). The CDR3 runs to 13 residues. The CDR3 DNA reads TGCAGCGTTCGAACTAGCGGGGATAATGAGCAGTTCTTC. Protein sequence: CSVRTSGDNEQFF.

The chain uses TRBV7-9 and TRBJ2-5; 8 bases agree with TRBD1. CDR3 size: 15 residues. The V segment lost 7 bases and the J segment 5 bases; nucleotides outside the gene matches: 12. Germline loops: CDR1 SEHNR, CDR2 FQNEAQ (reference sequence). The CDR3 sequence: CASMDTLDREETQYF. The CDR3, as DNA: TGTGCCAGCATGGACACATTGGACAGGGAGGAGACCCAGTACTTC.

In this sample, this clonotype turned up a few times. This chain links TRBV11-1 with TRBJ2-3; a possible D gene is TRBD1 (5 bases). The germline V gene has CDR1 SGHAT and CDR2 FQDESV (reference sequence). The CDR3 runs to 13 residues. The V and J ends lost 6 bases and 3 bases respectively, with 10 bases between them. The CDR3, as DNA: TGTGCCAGCAGGGAAGGGGTGACAGATACGCAGTATTTT. This translates into CASREGVTDTQYF. The whole variable domain, remainder taken from reference TRBV11-1 and TRBJ2-3, is EAEVAQSPRYKITEKSQAVAFWCDPISGHATLYWYRQILGQGPELLVQFQDESVVDDSQLPKDRFSAERLKGVDSTLKIQPAELGDSAMYLCASREGVTDTQYFGPGTRLTVL.

The chain joins TRBV11-2 to TRBJ2-1; 8 bases are shared with TRBD2. The CDR3 runs 16 residues. Unmatched junction bases numbered 8, after V lost 4 bases and J lost 3 bases. Germline V gene data show CDR1 as SGHAT and CDR2 as FQNNGV. CDR3 nucleotides: TGTGCCAGCAGCTCAATCGAGCGGGGGTACTACAATGAGCAGTTCTTC. Residues: CASSSIERGYYNEQFF.

The V gene is TRBV7-2, the J gene TRBJ2-5, with a possible D match to TRBD2 (6 bases). Trimming pared 5 bases from V and 2 bases from J, leaving 18 bases between. This CDR3 contains 16 residues. Germline V gene lookup returns CDR1 SGHTA and CDR2 FQGNSA. The CDR3 DNA sequence: TGTGCCAGCAGCCCTCCCAGGCTAGCGTTACAAGAGACCCAGTACTTC. Translating gives CASSPPRLALQETQYF.

This chain links TRBV7-3 with TRBJ2-3; TRBD2 might be the D (5 bases). The germline V and J ends were trimmed by 5 bases and 14 bases, with 20 bases remaining between them. Germline CDR1 and CDR2: SGHTA and FQGTGA. The CDR3 contains 13 residues. The CDR3 region is CASSDAGSYTAYF. CDR3 nucleotides: TGTGCCAGCAGCGACGCGGGCAGCTATACGGCGTATTTT.

This rearrangement joins TRBV9 to TRBJ1-2; TRBD1 aligns across 8 bases. The V gene end was trimmed by 5 bases and the J gene end by 7 bases; junction bases not matched to a gene: 1. Germline CDR1 SGDLS, CDR2 YYNGEE. CDR3 length: 11 amino acids. In DNA form, the CDR3 reads TGTGCCAGCAGGGGACAGGCTGGCTACACCTTC. Residues: CASRGQAGYTF. Using reference TRBV9 and TRBJ1-2 for the parts outside the CDR3, the full variable domain is DSGVTQTPKHLITATGQRVTLRCSPRSGDLSVYWYQQSLDQGLQFLIQYYNGEERAKGNILERFSAQQFPDLHSELNLSSLELGDSALYFCASRGQAGYTFGSGTRLTVV.